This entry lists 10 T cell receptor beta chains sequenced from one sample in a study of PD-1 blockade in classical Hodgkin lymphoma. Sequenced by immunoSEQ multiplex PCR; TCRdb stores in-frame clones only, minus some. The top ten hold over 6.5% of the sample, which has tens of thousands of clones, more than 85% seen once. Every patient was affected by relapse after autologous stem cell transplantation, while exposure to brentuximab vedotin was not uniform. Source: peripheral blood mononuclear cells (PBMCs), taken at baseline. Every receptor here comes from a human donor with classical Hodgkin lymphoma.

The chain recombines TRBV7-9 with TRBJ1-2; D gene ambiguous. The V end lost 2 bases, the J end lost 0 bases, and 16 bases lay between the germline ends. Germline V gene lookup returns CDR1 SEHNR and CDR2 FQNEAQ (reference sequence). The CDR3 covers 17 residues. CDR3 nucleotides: TGTGCCAGCAGCTTAAAAGGGAGCGGTCCGCCTAACTATGGCTACACCTTC. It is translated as CASSLKGSGPPNYGYTF. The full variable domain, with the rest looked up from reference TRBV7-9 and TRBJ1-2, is DTGVSQNPRHKITKRGQNVTFRCDPISEHNRLYWYRQTLGQGPEFLTYFQNEAQLEKSRLLSDRFSAERPKGSFSTLEIQRTEQGDSAMYLCASSLKGSGPPNYGYTFGSGTRLTVV.

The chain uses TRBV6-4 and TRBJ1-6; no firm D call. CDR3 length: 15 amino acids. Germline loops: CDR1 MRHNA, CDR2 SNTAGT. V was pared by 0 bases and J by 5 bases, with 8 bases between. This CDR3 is CASSDSRENNSPLHF. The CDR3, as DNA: TGTGCCAGCAGTGACTCGCGGGAGAATAATTCACCCCTCCACTTT.

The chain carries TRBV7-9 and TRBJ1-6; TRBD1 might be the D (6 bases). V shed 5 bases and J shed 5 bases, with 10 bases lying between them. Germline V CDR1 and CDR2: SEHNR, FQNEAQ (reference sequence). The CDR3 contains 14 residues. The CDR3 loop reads CASSLRGNNSPLHF. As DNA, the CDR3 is TGTGCCAGCAGCCTCAGGGGAAATAATTCACCCCTCCACTTT. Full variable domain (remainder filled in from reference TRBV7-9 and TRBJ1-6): DTGVSQNPRHKITKRGQNVTFRCDPISEHNRLYWYRQTLGQGPEFLTYFQNEAQLEKSRLLSDRFSAERPKGSFSTLEIQRTEQGDSAMYLCASSLRGNNSPLHFGNGTRLTVT.

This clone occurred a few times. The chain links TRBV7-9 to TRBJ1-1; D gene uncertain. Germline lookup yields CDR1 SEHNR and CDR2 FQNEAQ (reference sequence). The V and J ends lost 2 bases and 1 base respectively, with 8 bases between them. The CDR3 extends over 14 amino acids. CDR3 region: CASSLMQTNTEAFF. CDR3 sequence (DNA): TGTGCCAGCAGCTTAATGCAGACGAACACTGAAGCTTTCTTT.

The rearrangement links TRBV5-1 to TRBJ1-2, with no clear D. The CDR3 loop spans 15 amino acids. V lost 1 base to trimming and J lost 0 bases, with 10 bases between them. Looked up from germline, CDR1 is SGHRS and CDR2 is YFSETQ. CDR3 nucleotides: TGCGCCAGCAGCTTGTCCCAGATGGCTAACTATGGCTACACCTTC. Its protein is CASSLSQMANYGYTF.

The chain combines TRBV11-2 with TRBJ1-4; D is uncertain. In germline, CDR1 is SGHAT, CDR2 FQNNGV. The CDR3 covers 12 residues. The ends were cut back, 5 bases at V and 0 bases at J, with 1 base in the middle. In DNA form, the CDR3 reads TGTGCCAGCAGCACAACTAATGAAAAACTGTTTTTT. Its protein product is CASSTTNEKLFF.

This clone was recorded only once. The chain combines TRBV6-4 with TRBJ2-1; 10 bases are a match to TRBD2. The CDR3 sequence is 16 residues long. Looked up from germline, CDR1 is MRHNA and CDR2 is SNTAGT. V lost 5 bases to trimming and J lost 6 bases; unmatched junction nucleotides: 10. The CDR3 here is CASSRSGTSVVNEQFF. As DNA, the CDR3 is TGTGCCAGCAGTAGATCCGGGACTAGCGTAGTCAATGAGCAGTTCTTC.

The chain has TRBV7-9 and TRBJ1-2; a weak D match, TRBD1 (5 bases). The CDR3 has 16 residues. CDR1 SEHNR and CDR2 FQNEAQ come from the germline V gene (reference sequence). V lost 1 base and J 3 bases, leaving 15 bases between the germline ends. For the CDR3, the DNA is TGTGCCAGCAGCTTAGACCGCCAGGGTTCGGACTATGGCTACACCTTC. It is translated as CASSLDRQGSDYGYTF.

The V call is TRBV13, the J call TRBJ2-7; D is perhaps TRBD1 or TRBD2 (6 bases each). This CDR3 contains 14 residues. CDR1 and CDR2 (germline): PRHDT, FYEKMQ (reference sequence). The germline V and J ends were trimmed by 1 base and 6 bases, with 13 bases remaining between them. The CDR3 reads CASSLVVGGSEQYF. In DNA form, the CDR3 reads TGTGCCAGCAGCTTAGTGGTGGGGGGCTCCGAGCAGTACTTC.

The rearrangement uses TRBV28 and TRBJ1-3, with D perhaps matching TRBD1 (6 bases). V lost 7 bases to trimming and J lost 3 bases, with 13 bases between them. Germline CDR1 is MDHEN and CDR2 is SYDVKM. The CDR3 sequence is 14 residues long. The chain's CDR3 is CASNSGAYGNTIYF. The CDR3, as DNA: TGTGCCAGCAATTCAGGGGCTTATGGAAACACCATATATTTT.